A selection of T cell receptor beta chains follows, all from one sample in a study of blood T cell repertoires in COVID-19. Here immunoSEQ multiplex PCR was the method, and the copy in TCRdb shows in-frame clones only, minus some. The repertoire holds around 130,000 clones, less than 90% seen once, with approximately 3.5% in the top ten. Sequencing used PBMCs or T cells enriched from blood (not recorded which). All receptors come from a woman aged 30 to 39 who had recovered from COVID-19. CDR3s include the opening cysteine and the closing phenylalanine or tryptophan. The order of the fields is D gene, J gene, V gene, clone size, CDR3 protein, CDR3 DNA. The D gene is left open where the match is weak. The size entry is marked missing in some rows and otherwise reads once, few, many or a size class.

d_gene: TRBD2; j_gene: TRBJ2-1; v_gene: TRBV3-1/TRBV3-2; abundance: .; CDR3aa: CASSQEAGTESSYNEQFF; CDR3nt: TGTGCCAGCAGCCAAGAAGCGGGAACTGAGAGCTCCTACAATGAGCAGTTCTTC
d_gene: .; j_gene: TRBJ2-6; v_gene: TRBV28; abundance: .; CDR3aa: CASSLSGQGANVLTF; CDR3nt: TGTGCCAGCAGTTTATCAGGGCAAGGGGCCAACGTCCTGACTTTC
d_gene: TRBD2; j_gene: TRBJ2-7; v_gene: TRBV15; abundance: once; CDR3aa: CATSRDPPIAGGLSYEQYF; CDR3nt: TGTGCCACCAGCAGAGATCCCCCTATAGCGGGAGGCCTCTCCTACGAGCAGTACTTC
d_gene: .; j_gene: TRBJ2-7; v_gene: TRBV7-2; abundance: .; CDR3aa: CASSLGGTNSYEQYF; CDR3nt: TGTGCCAGCAGCTTAGGAGGCACTAACTCCTACGAGCAGTACTTC
d_gene: .; j_gene: TRBJ2-7; v_gene: TRBV9; abundance: .; CDR3aa: CASSVAREGYEQYF; CDR3nt: TGTGCCAGCAGCGTAGCGAGGGAAGGGTACGAGCAGTACTTC
d_gene: TRBD1; j_gene: TRBJ2-3; v_gene: TRBV6-5; abundance: .; CDR3aa: CASSDGTASYTQYF; CDR3nt: TGTGCCAGCAGCGACGGGACAGCTTCGTATACGCAGTATTTT
d_gene: TRBD2; j_gene: TRBJ2-5; v_gene: TRBV27; abundance: .; CDR3aa: CASSILAGVVETQYF; CDR3nt: TGTGCCAGCAGTATACTAGCGGGAGTCGTGGAGACCCAGTACTTC
d_gene: .; j_gene: TRBJ2-1; v_gene: TRBV29-1; abundance: .; CDR3aa: CSVEDEEYNEQFF; CDR3nt: TGCAGCGTTGAAGATGAGGAATACAATGAGCAGTTCTTC
d_gene: TRBD1; j_gene: TRBJ1-2; v_gene: TRBV7-9; abundance: once; CDR3aa: CASSPGTGGAANYGYTF; CDR3nt: TGTGCCAGCAGCCCCGGGACAGGGGGCGCAGCTAACTATGGCTACACCTTC
d_gene: TRBD2; j_gene: TRBJ2-7; v_gene: TRBV6-2/TRBV6-3; abundance: .; CDR3aa: CASSYASGASYEQYF; CDR3nt: TGTGCCAGCAGTTACGCTAGCGGGGCCTCCTACGAGCAGTACTTC
d_gene: .; j_gene: TRBJ1-1; v_gene: TRBV28; abundance: .; CDR3aa: CASSLGLSQTEAFF; CDR3nt: TGTGCCAGCAGCCTCGGACTCAGTCAGACTGAAGCTTTCTTT
d_gene: .; j_gene: TRBJ2-1; v_gene: TRBV2; abundance: .; CDR3aa: CASSGLVAYNEQFF; CDR3nt: TGTGCCAGCAGTGGACTAGTTGCCTACAATGAGCAGTTCTTC
d_gene: TRBD2; j_gene: TRBJ2-1; v_gene: TRBV7-9; abundance: .; CDR3aa: CASSPAVSSGSSHNEQFF; CDR3nt: TGTGCCAGCAGTCCAGCGGTCTCTAGCGGGAGCTCCCACAATGAGCAGTTCTTC
d_gene: TRBD1; j_gene: TRBJ2-7; v_gene: TRBV18; abundance: .; CDR3aa: CASRQGSGSYEQYF; CDR3nt: TGTGCCAGCCGACAGGGTTCGGGCTCCTACGAGCAGTACTTC
d_gene: TRBD1; j_gene: TRBJ1-4; v_gene: TRBV15; abundance: .; CDR3aa: CATGDRGNEKLFF; CDR3nt: TGTGCCACCGGGGACAGGGGGAATGAAAAACTGTTTTTT
d_gene: TRBD1; j_gene: TRBJ1-1; v_gene: TRBV15; abundance: .; CDR3aa: CATSSGTGGLTEAFF; CDR3nt: TGTGCCACCAGCAGTGGGACAGGGGGCTTGACTGAAGCTTTCTTT
d_gene: TRBD1; j_gene: TRBJ1-1; v_gene: TRBV7-2; abundance: .; CDR3aa: CASSWTGVGAEAFF; CDR3nt: TGTGCCAGCAGCTGGACAGGGGTAGGAGCTGAAGCTTTCTTT
d_gene: .; j_gene: TRBJ2-5; v_gene: TRBV7-9; abundance: .; CDR3aa: CASSPALQGSQETQYF; CDR3nt: TGTGCCAGCAGCCCCGCCCTACAGGGATCCCAAGAGACCCAGTACTTC
d_gene: TRBD1; j_gene: TRBJ2-7; v_gene: TRBV4-3; abundance: .; CDR3aa: CASSPRDRAAEQYF; CDR3nt: TGCGCCAGCAGCCCCCGGGACAGGGCTGCCGAGCAGTACTTC
d_gene: TRBD2; j_gene: TRBJ2-5; v_gene: TRBV5-5; abundance: .; CDR3aa: CASSPRTSGQETQYF; CDR3nt: TGTGCCAGCAGCCCCCGGACTAGCGGCCAAGAGACCCAGTACTTC